Following are 12 T cell receptor beta chains from one sample sequenced in a study of blood T cell repertoires in COVID-19. Assay used: immunoSEQ multiplex PCR; TCRdb lists only in-frame clones, some missing. The sample carries about 100,000 clones, about 85% recorded once. Sequenced sample: peripheral blood. The receptor source for this set is a human donor in a cohort sampled during active COVID-19.

The J gene is TRBJ2-7, the V gene TRBV20-1, with D possibly being TRBD2 (5 bases). The ends were cut back, 8 bases at V and 5 bases at J, with 13 bases in the middle. CDR1 and CDR2 from the germline V gene are DFQATT and SNEGSKA (reference sequence). This CDR3 is built from 11 residues. Written as DNA, the CDR3 is TGCAGTTTTCTAAGGAGGAACGAGCAGTACTTC. Protein product: CSFLRRNEQYF.

The chain is built from TRBV5-4 and TRBJ1-3, with 9 bases identical to TRBD1. J lost 0 bases, V lost 0 bases, and 7 bases had no gene match. Germline V gene lookup returns CDR1 SGHNT and CDR2 YYREEE (reference sequence). There are 18 residues in the CDR3. The CDR3 region is CASSLGGQGASSGNTIYF. The DNA of the CDR3 is TGTGCCAGCAGCTTGGGGGGACAGGGTGCGAGCTCTGGAAACACCATATATTTT.

The gene calls are TRBV5-1 and TRBJ2-2, with 8 positions matching TRBD1. This CDR3 spans 16 amino acids. Germline CDR1 SGHRS, CDR2 YFSETQ. The V gene end was trimmed by 0 bases and the J gene end by 6 bases; junction bases not matched to a gene: 7. The CDR3 spells CASSLDGQGKAGELFF. In DNA, the CDR3 is TGCGCCAGCAGCTTGGACGGACAGGGAAAGGCCGGGGAGCTGTTTTTT.

The CDR3: CASSFSASGRWGETQYF. As DNA, the CDR3 is TGTGCCAGCAGCTTCAGTGCTAGCGGGAGATGGGGAGAGACCCAGTACTTC. This rearrangement joins TRBV7-6 to TRBJ2-5; 10 bases agree with TRBD2. V lost 3 bases to trimming and J lost 4 bases; unmatched junction nucleotides: 11. The CDR3 runs to 17 residues. CDR1 is SGHVS and CDR2 is FNYEAQ in the germline V gene. The variable domain in full, with the rest retrieved from reference TRBV7-6 and TRBJ2-5, is GAGVSQSPRYKVTKRGQDVALRCDPISGHVSLYWYRQALGQGPEFLTYFNYEAQQDKSGLPNDRFSAERPEGSISTLTIQRTEQRDSAMYRCASSFSASGRWGETQYFGPGTRLLVL.

The chain uses TRBV18 and TRBJ2-1, with a weak D call TRBD2 (5 bases). This CDR3 spans 16 amino acids. The germline V gene encodes CDR1 KGHSH and CDR2 LQKENI. Trimming removed 2 bases at V and 1 base at J, with 12 bases between. The CDR3 sequence: CASSPNTGGSYNEQFF. In DNA, the CDR3 is TGTGCCAGCTCACCAAACACCGGAGGATCCTACAATGAGCAGTTCTTC.

The chain employs TRBV7-2 and TRBJ2-7; 8 positions agree with TRBD1. Germline assignment: CDR1 SGHTA and CDR2 FQGNSA. The CDR3 length is 13 residues. Trimming cost V 5 bases and J 6 bases; bases outside gene matches: 6. CDR3 in DNA: TGTGCCAGCAGCCCCAGGGGGCGCGGCGAGCAGTACTTC. It specifies CASSPRGRGEQYF.

The chain links TRBV3-1 (or the pseudogene TRBV3-2) to TRBJ2-2; 7 positions match TRBD2. V trimming: 7 bases; J trimming: 7 bases; junction bases outside the gene matches: 15. CDR1 and CDR2 (germline): LGHDT, YNNKEL (reference sequence). The CDR3 is 16 amino acids. CDR3 DNA sequence: TGTGCCAGCACTAGAGCGGGAAGTATCTTGGGCGGGGAGCTGTTTTTT. Residues: CASTRAGSILGGELFF.

CDR3 bases: TGTGCCTGGAGGATCCTCTCTAGTCGTCTTACCGGGGAGCTGTTTTTT. This gives the protein CAWRILSSRLTGELFF. The rearrangement joins TRBV30 to TRBJ2-2; D not resolved. Per germline, CDR1 GTSNPN and CDR2 SVGIG (reference sequence). V lost 3 bases to trimming and J lost 5 bases, with 19 bases between them. This CDR3 comprises 16 residues.

The CDR3 DNA is TGTGCCAGCTCAGAGTTTGTATCGGCAGGGGAAAAACTGTTTTTT. It codes for CASSEFVSAGEKLFF. The rearrangement links TRBV18 to TRBJ1-4; D is possibly TRBD1 (5 bases). The germline CDR1 and CDR2 sequences are KGHSH and LQKENI. V was trimmed by 5 bases and J by 8 bases, leaving 18 bases between them. The CDR3 has 15 amino acids.

The chain combines TRBV10-3 with TRBJ2-2; 10 nucleotides line up with TRBD1. Trimming took 10 bases from V and 6 from J; bases not matched to a gene: 8. The CDR3 extends over 14 amino acids. Germline CDR1 ENHRY, CDR2 SYGVKD. CDR3 loop: CASRGTGAPGELFF. The DNA for the CDR3 is TGTGCCAGCCGCGGGACAGGGGCTCCCGGGGAGCTGTTTTTT.

V usage is TRBV3-1 (or the pseudogene TRBV3-2) and J usage is TRBJ2-3; TRBD1 agrees at 9 bases. The length of the CDR3 is 15 residues. With V trimmed by 2 bases and J by 3 bases, 3 bases remained unmatched. Germline-derived CDR1 and CDR2 are LGHDT and YNNKEL (reference sequence). The CDR3 coding sequence is TGTGCCAGCAGCCAAACGGGACAGGGTACAGATACGCAGTATTTT. Encoded protein: CASSQTGQGTDTQYF.

The V call is TRBV5-4, the J call TRBJ2-7; 12 bases map to TRBD2. The V segment lost 0 bases and the J segment 0 bases; nucleotides outside the gene matches: 1. CDR3 length equals 16 residues. Germline assignment: CDR1 SGHNT and CDR2 YYREEE (reference sequence). Here the CDR3 DNA reads TGTGCCAGCAGCTTGGAGGGACTAGCGGGCTCCTACGAGCAGTACTTC. This gives the protein CASSLEGLAGSYEQYF. The full variable domain, completed using reference TRBV5-4 and TRBJ2-7, is ETGVTQSPTHLIKTRGQQVTLRCSSQSGHNTVSWYQQALGQGPQFIFQYYREEENGRGNFPPRFSGLQFPNYSSELNVNALELDDSALYLCASSLEGLAGSYEQYFGPGTRLTVT.